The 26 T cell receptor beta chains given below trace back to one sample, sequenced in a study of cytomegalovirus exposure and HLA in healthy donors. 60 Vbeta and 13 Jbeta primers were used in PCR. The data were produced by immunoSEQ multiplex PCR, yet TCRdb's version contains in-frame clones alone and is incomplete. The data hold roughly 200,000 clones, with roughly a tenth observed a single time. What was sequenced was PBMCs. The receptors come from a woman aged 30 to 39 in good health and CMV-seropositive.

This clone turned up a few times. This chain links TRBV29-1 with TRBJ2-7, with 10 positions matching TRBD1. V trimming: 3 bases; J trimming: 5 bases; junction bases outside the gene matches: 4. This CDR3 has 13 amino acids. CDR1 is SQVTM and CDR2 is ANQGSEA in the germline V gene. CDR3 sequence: CSVERTGGNEQYF. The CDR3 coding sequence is TGCAGCGTTGAGAGGACAGGGGGGAACGAGCAGTACTTC.

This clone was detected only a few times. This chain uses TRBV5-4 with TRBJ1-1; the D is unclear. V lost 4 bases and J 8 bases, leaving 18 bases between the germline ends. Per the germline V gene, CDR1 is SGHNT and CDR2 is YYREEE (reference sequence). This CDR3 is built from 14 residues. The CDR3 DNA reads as TGTGCCAGCAGCCCTATGGGGAGCGTTTGGGAAGCTTTCTTT. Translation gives CASSPMGSVWEAFF.

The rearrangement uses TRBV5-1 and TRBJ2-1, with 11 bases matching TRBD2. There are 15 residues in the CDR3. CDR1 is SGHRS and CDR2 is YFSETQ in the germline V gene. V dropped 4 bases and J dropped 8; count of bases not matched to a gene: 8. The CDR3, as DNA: TGCGCCAGCAGCCCTATGACTAGCGGGGTCGATGAGCAGTTCTTC. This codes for CASSPMTSGVDEQFF.

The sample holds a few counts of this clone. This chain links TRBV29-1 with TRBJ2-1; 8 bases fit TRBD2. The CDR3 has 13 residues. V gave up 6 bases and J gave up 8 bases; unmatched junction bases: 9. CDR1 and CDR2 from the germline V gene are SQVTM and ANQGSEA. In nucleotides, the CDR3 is TGCAGCGTGATACTAGCGGTCCGGTATGAGCAGTTCTTC. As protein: CSVILAVRYEQFF.

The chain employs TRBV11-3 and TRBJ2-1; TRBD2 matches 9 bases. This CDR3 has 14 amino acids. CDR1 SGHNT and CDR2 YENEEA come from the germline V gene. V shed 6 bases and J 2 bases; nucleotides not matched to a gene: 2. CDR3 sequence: CASSSGGPYNEQFF. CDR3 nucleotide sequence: TGTGCCAGCAGTAGCGGGGGCCCCTACAATGAGCAGTTCTTC.

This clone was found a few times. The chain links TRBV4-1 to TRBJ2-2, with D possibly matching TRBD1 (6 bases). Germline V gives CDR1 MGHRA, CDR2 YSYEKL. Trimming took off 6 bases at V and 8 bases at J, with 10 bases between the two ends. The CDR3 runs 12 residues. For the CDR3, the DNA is TGCGCCAGCAGTACCAGGGGAGGGGAGCTGTTTTTT. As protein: CASSTRGGELFF.

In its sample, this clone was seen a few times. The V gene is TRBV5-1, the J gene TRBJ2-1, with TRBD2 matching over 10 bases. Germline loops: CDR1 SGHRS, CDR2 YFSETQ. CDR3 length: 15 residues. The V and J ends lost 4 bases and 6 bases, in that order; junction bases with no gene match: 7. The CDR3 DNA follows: TGCGCCAGCAGCGCCCTAGCGGGAGACTTCAATGAGCAGTTCTTC. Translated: CASSALAGDFNEQFF.

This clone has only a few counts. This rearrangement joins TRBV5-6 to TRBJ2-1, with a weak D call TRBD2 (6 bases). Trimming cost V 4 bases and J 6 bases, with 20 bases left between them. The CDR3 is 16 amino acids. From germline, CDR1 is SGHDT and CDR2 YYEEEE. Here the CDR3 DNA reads TGTGCCAGCAGCCCGGGCGGGACGGGGATGGGCAATGAGCAGTTCTTC. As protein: CASSPGGTGMGNEQFF.

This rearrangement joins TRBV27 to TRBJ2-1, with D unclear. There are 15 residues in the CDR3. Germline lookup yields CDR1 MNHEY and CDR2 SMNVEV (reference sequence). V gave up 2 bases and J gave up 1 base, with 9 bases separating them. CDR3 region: CASSLAVLSYNEQFF. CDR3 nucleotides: TGTGCCAGCAGTTTAGCAGTCTTGTCCTACAATGAGCAGTTCTTC.

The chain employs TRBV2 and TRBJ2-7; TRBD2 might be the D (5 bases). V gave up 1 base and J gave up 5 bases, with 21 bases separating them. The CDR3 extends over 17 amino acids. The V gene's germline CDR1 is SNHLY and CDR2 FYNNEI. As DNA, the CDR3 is TGTGCCAGCAGTGAAGGTTATCCCTCCTTTAGCGCAAACGAGCAGTACTTC. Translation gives CASSEGYPSFSANEQYF.

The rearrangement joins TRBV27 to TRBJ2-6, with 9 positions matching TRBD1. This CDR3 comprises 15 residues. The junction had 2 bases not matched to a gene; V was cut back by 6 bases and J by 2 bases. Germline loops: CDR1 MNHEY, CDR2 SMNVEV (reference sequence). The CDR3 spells CASRQGAAGANVLTF. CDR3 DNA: TGTGCCAGCAGACAGGGGGCGGCTGGGGCCAACGTCCTGACTTTC.

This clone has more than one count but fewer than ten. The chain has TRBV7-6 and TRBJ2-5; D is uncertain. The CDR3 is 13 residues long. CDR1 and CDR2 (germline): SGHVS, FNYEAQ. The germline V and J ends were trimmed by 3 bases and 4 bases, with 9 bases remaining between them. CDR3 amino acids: CASSFSNGETQYF. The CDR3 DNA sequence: TGTGCCAGCAGCTTCTCTAACGGAGAGACCCAGTACTTC.

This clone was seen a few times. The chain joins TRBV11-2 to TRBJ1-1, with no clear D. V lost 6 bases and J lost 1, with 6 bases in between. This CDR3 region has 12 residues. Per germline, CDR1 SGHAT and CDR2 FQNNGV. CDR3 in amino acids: CASSFRNTEAFF. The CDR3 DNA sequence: TGTGCCAGCAGTTTCAGGAACACTGAAGCTTTCTTT.

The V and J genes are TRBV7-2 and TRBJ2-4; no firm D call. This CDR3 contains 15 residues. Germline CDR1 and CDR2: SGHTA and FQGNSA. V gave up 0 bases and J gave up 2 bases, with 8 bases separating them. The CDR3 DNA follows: TGTGCCAGCAGCTTAGCCGGGTCGACCAAAAACATTCAGTACTTC. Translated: CASSLAGSTKNIQYF.

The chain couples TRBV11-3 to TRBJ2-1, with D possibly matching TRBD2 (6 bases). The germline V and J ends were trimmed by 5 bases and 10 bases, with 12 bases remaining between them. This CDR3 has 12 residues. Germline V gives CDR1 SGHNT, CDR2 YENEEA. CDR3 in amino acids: CASSQTRKEQFF. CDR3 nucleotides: TGTGCCAGCAGCCAGACTAGAAAGGAGCAGTTCTTC.

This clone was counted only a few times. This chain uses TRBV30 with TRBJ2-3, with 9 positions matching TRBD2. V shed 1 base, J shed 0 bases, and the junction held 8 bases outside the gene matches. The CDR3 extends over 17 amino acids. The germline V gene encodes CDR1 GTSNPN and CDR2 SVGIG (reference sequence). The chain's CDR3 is CAWSAPGLAFSTDTQYF. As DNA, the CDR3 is TGTGCCTGGAGTGCCCCGGGACTAGCTTTTAGCACAGATACGCAGTATTTT.

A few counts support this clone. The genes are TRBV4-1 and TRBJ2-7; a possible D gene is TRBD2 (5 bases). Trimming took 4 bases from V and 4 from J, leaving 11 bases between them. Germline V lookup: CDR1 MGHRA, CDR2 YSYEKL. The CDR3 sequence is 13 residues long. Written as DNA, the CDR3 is TGCGCCAGCAGCCCTGAACCGGGGTACGAGCAGTACTTC. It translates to CASSPEPGYEQYF.

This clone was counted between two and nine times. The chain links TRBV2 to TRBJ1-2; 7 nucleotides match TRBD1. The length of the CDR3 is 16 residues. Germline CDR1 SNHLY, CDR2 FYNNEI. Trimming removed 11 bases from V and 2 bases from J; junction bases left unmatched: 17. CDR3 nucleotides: TGTGCCTCCCAAGGTGTAGGGACAGAAGGAAACTATGGCTACACCTTC. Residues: CASQGVGTEGNYGYTF. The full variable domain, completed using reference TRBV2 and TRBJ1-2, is EPEVTQTPSHQVTQMGQEVILRCVPISNHLYFYWYRQILGQKVEFLVSFYNNEISEKSEIFDDQFSVERPDGSNFTLKIRSTKLEDSAMYFCASQGVGTEGNYGYTFGSGTRLTVV.

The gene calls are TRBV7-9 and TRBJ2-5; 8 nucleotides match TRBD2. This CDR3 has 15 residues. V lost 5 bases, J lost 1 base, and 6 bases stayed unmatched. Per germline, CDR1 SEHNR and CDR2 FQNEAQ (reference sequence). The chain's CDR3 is CASSPQTSAQETQYF. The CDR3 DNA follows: TGTGCCAGCAGCCCGCAGACTAGCGCCCAAGAGACCCAGTACTTC.

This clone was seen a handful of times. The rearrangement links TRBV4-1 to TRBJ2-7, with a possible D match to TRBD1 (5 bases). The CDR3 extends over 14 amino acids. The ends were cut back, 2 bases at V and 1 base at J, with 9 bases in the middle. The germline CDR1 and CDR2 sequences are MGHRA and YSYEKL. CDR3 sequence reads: CASSQLRGSYEQYF. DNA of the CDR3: TGCGCCAGCAGCCAACTTAGGGGATCCTACGAGCAGTACTTC.

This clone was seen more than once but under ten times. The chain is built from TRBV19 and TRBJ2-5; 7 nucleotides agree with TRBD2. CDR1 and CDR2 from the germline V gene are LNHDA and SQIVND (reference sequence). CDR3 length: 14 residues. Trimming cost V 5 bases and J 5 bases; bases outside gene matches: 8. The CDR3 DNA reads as TGTGCCAGTAGTCAGCGCGGGAGCAGGGAGACCCAGTACTTC. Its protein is CASSQRGSRETQYF.

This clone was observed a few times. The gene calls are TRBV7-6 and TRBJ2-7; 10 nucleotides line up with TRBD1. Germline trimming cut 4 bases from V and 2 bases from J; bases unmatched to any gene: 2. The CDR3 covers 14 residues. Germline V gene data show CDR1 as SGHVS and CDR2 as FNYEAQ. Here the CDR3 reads CASSSGQGAYEQYF. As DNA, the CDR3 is TGTGCCAGCAGCTCAGGACAGGGGGCCTACGAGCAGTACTTC. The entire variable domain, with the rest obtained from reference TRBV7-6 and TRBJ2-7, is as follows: GAGVSQSPRYKVTKRGQDVALRCDPISGHVSLYWYRQALGQGPEFLTYFNYEAQQDKSGLPNDRFSAERPEGSISTLTIQRTEQRDSAMYRCASSSGQGAYEQYFGPGTRLTVT.

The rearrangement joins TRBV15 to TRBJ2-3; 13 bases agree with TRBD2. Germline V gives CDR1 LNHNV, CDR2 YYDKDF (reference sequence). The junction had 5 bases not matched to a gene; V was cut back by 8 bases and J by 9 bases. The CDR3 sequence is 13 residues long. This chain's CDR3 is CATVGTSGKTQYF. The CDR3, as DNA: TGTGCCACCGTGGGGACTAGCGGGAAAACGCAGTATTTT.

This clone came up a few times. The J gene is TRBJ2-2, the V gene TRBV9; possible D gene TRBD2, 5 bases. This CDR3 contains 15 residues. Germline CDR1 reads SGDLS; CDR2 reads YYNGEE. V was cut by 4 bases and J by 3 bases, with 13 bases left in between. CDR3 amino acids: CASSFEGAYTGELFF. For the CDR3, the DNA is TGTGCCAGCAGCTTTGAGGGAGCCTACACCGGGGAGCTGTTTTTT.

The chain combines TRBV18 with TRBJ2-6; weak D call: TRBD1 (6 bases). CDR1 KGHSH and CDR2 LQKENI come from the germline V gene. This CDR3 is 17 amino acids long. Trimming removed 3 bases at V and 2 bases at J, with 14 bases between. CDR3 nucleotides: TGTGCCAGCTCACCGTCAGTAAACAGGGCTGGGGCCAACGTCCTGACTTTC. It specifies CASSPSVNRAGANVLTF.

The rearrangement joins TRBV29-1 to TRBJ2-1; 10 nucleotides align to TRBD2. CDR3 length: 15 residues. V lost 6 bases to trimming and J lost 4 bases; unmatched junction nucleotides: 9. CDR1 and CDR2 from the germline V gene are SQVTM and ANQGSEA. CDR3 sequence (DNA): TGCAGCGTCTTCCTAGCGGGAGTAGAATACAATGAGCAGTTCTTC. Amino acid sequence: CSVFLAGVEYNEQFF.